Below, 11 T cell receptor beta chains from the same sample are listed, as sequenced in a study of blood T cell repertoires in COVID-19. Some clones are missing from TCRdb's copy, which holds only in-frame ones; the method was immunoSEQ multiplex PCR. This repertoire shows around 250,000 clones, around four fifths found once; its top ten account for roughly 8.7%. Sequenced: peripheral blood. The receptors come from a middle-aged man with active or convalescent COVID-19.

This rearrangement joins TRBV5-6 to TRBJ1-6; D is perhaps TRBD1 (6 bases). Trimming pared 3 bases from V and 7 bases from J, leaving 17 bases between. Germline loops: CDR1 SGHDT, CDR2 YYEEEE. CDR3 length: 16 residues. CDR3 DNA sequence: TGTGCCAGCAGCTCCACCCCCCCAGGGGTGAATTCACCCCTCCACTTT. This encodes CASSSTPPGVNSPLHF. Looking up the rest from reference TRBV5-6 and TRBJ1-6 gives the full variable domain: DAGVTQSPTHLIKTRGQQVTLRCSPKSGHDTVSWYQQALGQGPQFIFQYYEEEERQRGNFPDRFSGHQFPNYSSELNVNALLLGDSALYLCASSSTPPGVNSPLHFGNGTRLTVT.

V is TRBV10-1 and J is TRBJ2-2, with TRBD1 matching over 7 bases. The ends lost 3 bases at V and 1 base at J; junction bases unmatched: 2. This CDR3 has 15 amino acids. The germline gives CDR1 WNHNN, CDR2 SYGVQD (reference sequence). The CDR3 region has the DNA TGCGCCAGCAGTGAAAGACAGGGGAACACCGGGGAGCTGTTTTTT. Amino acid sequence: CASSERQGNTGELFF.

V gene TRBV28 combines with J gene TRBJ1-2; D perhaps matches TRBD1 (6 bases). V was shortened by 7 bases and J by 8 bases, with 20 bases between the two germline ends. The germline gives CDR1 MDHEN, CDR2 SYDVKM. The CDR3 extends over 14 amino acids. DNA for the CDR3: TGTGCCAGCACCTCAAGGTTGGCAGGGGACGGCTACACCTTC. This gives the protein CASTSRLAGDGYTF.

The chain has TRBV28 and TRBJ1-6; a possible D gene is TRBD1 (5 bases). This CDR3 comprises 12 residues. The germline gives CDR1 MDHEN, CDR2 SYDVKM. V gave up 3 bases and J gave up 9 bases, with 6 bases separating them. CDR3 DNA sequence: TGTGCCAGCAGTTTCGGGGGTTCACCCCTCCACTTT. Translating it yields CASSFGGSPLHF.

The genes are TRBV11-3 and TRBJ2-7, with D maybe TRBD1 (6 bases). The CDR3 consists of 17 residues. Trimming cost V 5 bases and J 2 bases, with 22 bases left between them. The germline V gene has CDR1 SGHNT and CDR2 YENEEA. CDR3 sequence reads: CASSRFDLRGGTYEQYF. The CDR3 DNA reads TGTGCCAGCAGCCGTTTCGACCTAAGAGGGGGAACCTACGAGCAGTACTTC.

This chain joins TRBV24-1 and TRBJ2-2; TRBD1 aligns across 7 bases. The junction had 10 bases not matched to a gene; V was cut back by 4 bases and J by 6 bases. The CDR3 has 16 residues. Germline V CDR1 and CDR2: KGHDR, SFDVKD. CDR3 DNA: TGTGCCACCAGTGACCGTCCCGGGACAGTTGCCGGGGAGCTGTTTTTT. As protein: CATSDRPGTVAGELFF.

This clone has only a few counts. CDR3 bases: TGTGCCAGCAGCTTAGCGGCGGGGGTCGATTACGAGCAGTACTTC. Translation: CASSLAAGVDYEQYF. The chain joins TRBV7-2 to TRBJ2-7; 7 bases align to TRBD2. The CDR3 length is 15 residues. The trim removed 0 bases at V and 4 bases at J, leaving 6 bases unmatched. CDR1 SGHTA and CDR2 FQGNSA come from the germline V gene.

This chain joins TRBV21-1 and TRBJ1-2; no check of the table's D call, TRBD1, against the DNA was made. TRBV21-1 corresponds to a pseudogene. This CDR3 is 9 amino acids long. The chain's CDR3 is CASSPGDAF. The CDR3 DNA sequence: TGTGCCAGCAGTCCAGGGGATGCCTTC.

V is TRBV2 and J is TRBJ2-3, with D possibly TRBD1 on 6 matching bases. The ends were cut back, 6 bases at V and 1 base at J, with 11 bases in the middle. Germline values: CDR1 SNHLY, CDR2 FYNNEI. This CDR3 is 14 amino acids long. The CDR3 sequence is CASSLQGGTDTQYF. CDR3 sequence (DNA): TGTGCCAGCAGCCTACAGGGCGGCACAGATACGCAGTATTTT.

The chain employs TRBV4-1 and TRBJ2-7, with D maybe TRBD2 (5 bases). From germline, CDR1 is MGHRA and CDR2 YSYEKL. The CDR3 loop spans 13 amino acids. The V end lost 2 bases, the J end lost 2 bases, and 7 bases lay between the germline ends. The CDR3 DNA sequence: TGCGCCAGCAGCCAACGGGATGCCTACGAGCAGTACTTC. Its protein product is CASSQRDAYEQYF.

V usage is TRBV19 and J usage is TRBJ1-5; perhaps TRBD1 as D (5 bases). This CDR3 spans 16 amino acids. The germline V and J ends were trimmed by 5 bases and 0 bases, with 14 bases remaining between them. Germline CDR1 reads LNHDA; CDR2 reads SQIVND (reference sequence). This chain's CDR3 is CASSPGWGFSNQPQHF. For the CDR3, the DNA is TGTGCCAGTAGTCCAGGATGGGGCTTTAGCAATCAGCCCCAGCATTTT.